The 3 T cell receptor beta chains in this list originate from one sample, sequenced in a study of OX40 agonist ivuxolimab in advanced cancers. The table came from immunoSEQ multiplex PCR; TCRdb's copy has only in-frame clones and leaves some out. Here the sample spans roughly 70,000 clones, approximately 85% being singletons. The source material was CD4+ or CD8+ T cells sorted from blood, sampled in a trial of the OX40 agonist ivuxolimab. Source of these receptors: an adult with an advanced solid tumor such as melanoma, head and neck, liver or kidney cancer.

The genes are TRBV6-5 and TRBJ1-1, with 7 nucleotides matching TRBD1. J gave up 4 bases and V 2 bases, and 7 bases lay outside the gene matches. CDR1 is MNHEY and CDR2 is SVGAGI in the germline V gene. This CDR3 is 15 amino acids long. CDR3 sequence (DNA): TGTGCCAGCAGTTACGATTCCAGGGGGAGCACTGAAGCTTTCTTT. Translated, it gives CASSYDSRGSTEAFF.

The V gene is TRBV7-2, the J gene TRBJ1-2, with TRBD1 identical over 7 bases. Trimming at V came to 3 bases and at J to 6 bases, leaving 7 bases not matched to a gene. The CDR3 covers 14 residues. The germline V gene encodes CDR1 SGHTA and CDR2 FQGNSA. The CDR3 region has the DNA TGTGCCAGCAGCTTTCAAAGGGACAGCGATGGCTACACCTTC. Its protein product is CASSFQRDSDGYTF.

This chain links TRBV28 with TRBJ1-4; possible D gene TRBD1, 6 bases. V was pared by 7 bases and J by 4 bases, with 13 bases between. Per germline, CDR1 MDHEN and CDR2 SYDVKM. CDR3 length: 14 amino acids. The CDR3 DNA follows: TGTGCCAGCAAGATAGGGGGGGATAATGAAAAACTGTTTTTT. Translation gives CASKIGGDNEKLFF.